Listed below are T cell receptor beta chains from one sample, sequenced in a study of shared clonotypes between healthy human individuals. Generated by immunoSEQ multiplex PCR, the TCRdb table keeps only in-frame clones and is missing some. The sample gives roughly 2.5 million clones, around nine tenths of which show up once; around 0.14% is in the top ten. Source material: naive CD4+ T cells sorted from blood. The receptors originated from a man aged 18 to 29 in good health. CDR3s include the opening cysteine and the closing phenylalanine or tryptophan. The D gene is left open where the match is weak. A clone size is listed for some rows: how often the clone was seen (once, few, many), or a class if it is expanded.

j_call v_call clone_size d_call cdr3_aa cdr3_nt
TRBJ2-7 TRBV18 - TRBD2 CASSPTLLAGFAEQYF TGTGCCAGCTCCCCGACACTTCTAGCGGGATTCGCCGAGCAGTACTTC
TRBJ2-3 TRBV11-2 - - CASSLGLRVLYTDTQYF TGTGCCAGCAGCTTAGGGTTGAGAGTCTTATACACAGATACGCAGTATTTT
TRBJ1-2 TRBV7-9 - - CASSPTGQGAYGYTF TGTGCCAGCAGCCCAACCGGGCAAGGGGCTTATGGCTACACCTTC
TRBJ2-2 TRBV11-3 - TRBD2 CASSPSGGLNGELFF TGTGCCAGCAGCCCCAGCGGGGGACTTAACGGGGAGCTGTTTTTT
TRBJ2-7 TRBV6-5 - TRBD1 CATRGTGHNYEQYF TGTGCCACCCGCGGGACAGGACACAATTACGAGCAGTACTTC
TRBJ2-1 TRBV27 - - CASSLRPPGDSPYNEQFF TGTGCCAGCAGCCTAAGACCCCCAGGCGACTCGCCCTACAATGAGCAGTTCTTC
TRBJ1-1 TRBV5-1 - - CASGLGGGNTEAFF TGCGCCAGCGGGCTCGGAGGGGGGAACACTGAAGCTTTCTTT
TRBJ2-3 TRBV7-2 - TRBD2 CASSSKLAGSTDTQYF TGTGCCAGCAGCTCGAAACTAGCGGGGAGCACAGATACGCAGTATTTT
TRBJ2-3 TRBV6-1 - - CASSVQLLLNTQYF TGTGCCAGCAGTGTCCAACTCCTGTTAAATACGCAGTATTTT
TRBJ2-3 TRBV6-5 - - CASSWAAGQDTQYF TGTGCCAGCAGTTGGGCAGCGGGTCAAGATACGCAGTATTTT
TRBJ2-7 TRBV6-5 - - CASSYFQGGSYEQYF TGTGCCAGCAGTTACTTCCAGGGTGGATCCTACGAGCAGTACTTC
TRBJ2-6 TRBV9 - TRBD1 CASRKTGVGANVLTF TGTGCCAGCAGAAAAACAGGGGTTGGGGCCAACGTCCTGACTTTC
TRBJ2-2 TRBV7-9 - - CASSRRDPGTGELFF TGTGCCAGCAGCCGCCGGGACCCCGGCACCGGGGAGCTGTTTTTT
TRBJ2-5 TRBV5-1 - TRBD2 CASSLTSGTGFETQYF TGCGCCAGCAGCTTAACTAGCGGGACGGGCTTCGAGACCCAGTACTTC
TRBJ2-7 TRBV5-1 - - CASSFERLTYEQYF TGCGCCAGCAGCTTCGAGCGGCTAACCTACGAGCAGTACTTC
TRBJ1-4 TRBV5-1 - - CASSLNQGKLFF TGCGCCAGCAGCTTGAACCAGGGAAAACTGTTTTTT
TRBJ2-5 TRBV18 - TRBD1 CASSRGTGGAGETQYF TGTGCCAGCTCACGAGGGACAGGGGGTGCCGGAGAGACCCAGTACTTC
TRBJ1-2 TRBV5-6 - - CASSLNYGYTF TGTGCCAGCAGCCTGAACTATGGCTACACCTTC
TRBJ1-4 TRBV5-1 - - CASSDQATNEKLFF TGCGCCAGCAGCGATCAGGCAACTAATGAAAAACTGTTTTTT
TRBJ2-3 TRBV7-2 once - CASSLVLGSSTDTQYF TGTGCCAGCAGCTTAGTGCTAGGCTCTAGCACAGATACGCAGTATTTT
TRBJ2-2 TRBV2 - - CASSPDTTPGRELFF TGTGCCAGCAGCCCGGACACGACGCCAGGGAGGGAGCTGTTTTTT
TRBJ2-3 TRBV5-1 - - CASRLGLAPSTDTQYF TGCGCCAGCCGCCTCGGGTTGGCCCCTAGCACAGATACGCAGTATTTT
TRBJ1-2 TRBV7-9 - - CASSSRDEVGYTF TGTGCCAGCAGCTCCCGAGATGAGGTTGGCTACACCTTC
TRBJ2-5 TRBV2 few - CASSVISQETQYF TGTGCCAGCAGTGTCATAAGCCAAGAGACCCAGTACTTC
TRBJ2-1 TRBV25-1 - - CASSLYNEQFF TGTGCCAGCAGTCTTTACAATGAGCAGTTCTTC
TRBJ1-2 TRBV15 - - CATSSLGGLGYTF TGTGCCACCAGCAGCCTGGGGGGCCTTGGCTACACCTTC
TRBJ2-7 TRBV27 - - CASSFEAGPSYEQYF TGTGCCAGCAGTTTTGAGGCAGGGCCAAGCTACGAGCAGTACTTC
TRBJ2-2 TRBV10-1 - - CASSDGGGTGELFF TGCGCCAGCAGTGATGGGGGCGGCACCGGGGAGCTGTTTTTT
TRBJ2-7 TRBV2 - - CASSEVGGLNEQYF TGTGCCAGCAGTGAAGTGGGGGGGCTCAACGAGCAGTACTTC
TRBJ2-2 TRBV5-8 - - CASSLESGELFF TGTGCCAGCAGCTTGGAATCTGGGGAGCTGTTTTTT